This paragraph covers one T cell receptor beta chain sequence. Method: immunoSEQ multiplex PCR; TCRdb's copy keeps in-frame clones and lacks some. The profile shows approximately 100,000 clones, about nine tenths of them singletons. This specimen comes from a study of control samples from healthy donors and cancer patients. Sequencing used blood. The source is a human donor in good health. The donor label of this sample is uncertain.

As DNA, the CDR3 is TGTGCCAGCAGCCTCGATCATCAGCCCCAGCATTTT. Protein sequence: CASSLDHQPQHF. This sequence joins TRBV5-4 and TRBJ1-5, with no clear D. Germline V gene lookup returns CDR1 SGHNT and CDR2 YYREEE (reference sequence). The CDR3 has 12 residues. V gave up 4 bases and J gave up 5 bases, with 7 bases separating them.